The 5 T cell receptor beta chains below come from one sample, sequenced in a study of OX40 agonist ivuxolimab in advanced cancers. Produced via immunoSEQ multiplex PCR; TCRdb's table is partial and in-frame only. The sample lists tens of thousands of clones; 70% to 85% were seen once. The sample was CD4+ or CD8+ T cells sorted from blood, taken in a trial of the OX40 agonist ivuxolimab. These receptors originate from an adult with an advanced solid tumor such as melanoma, head and neck, liver or kidney cancer.

This chain links TRBV23-1 with TRBJ1-1; D is undetermined. TRBV23-1 is an ORF, and what it does is uncertain. V lost 0 bases and J lost 1, with 12 bases in between. The CDR3 loop spans 16 amino acids. The CDR3 sequence: CASSQSGPLRNTEAFF. For the CDR3, the DNA is TGCGCCAGCAGTCAATCGGGCCCCCTGAGGAACACTGAAGCTTTCTTT.

This clone was recorded a few times. This chain uses TRBV7-9 with TRBJ2-5; the D gene is possibly TRBD2 (6 bases). The CDR3 totals 16 residues. CDR1 and CDR2 from the germline V gene are SEHNR and FQNEAQ (reference sequence). V lost 5 bases and J 2 bases, leaving 18 bases between the germline ends. The CDR3 is CASSPLSAGWQETQYF. Here the CDR3 DNA reads TGTGCCAGCAGCCCTTTAAGTGCGGGGTGGCAAGAGACCCAGTACTTC.

This clone was detected only a few times. The chain couples TRBV6-1 to TRBJ2-7, with 8 bases matching TRBD1. The germline gives CDR1 MNHNS, CDR2 SASEGT. Germline trimming cut 8 bases from V and 0 bases from J; bases unmatched to any gene: 6. The CDR3 is 14 amino acids. CDR3 coding DNA: TGTGCCAGCCTTCTGGACAGGGCCTCCTACGAGCAGTACTTC. Amino acid sequence: CASLLDRASYEQYF.

The chain couples TRBV5-1 to TRBJ2-5, with a tentative D call TRBD1 (6 bases). Germline CDR1 reads SGHRS; CDR2 reads YFSETQ. This CDR3 comprises 15 residues. V lost 3 bases, J lost 0 bases, and 12 bases lay in between. The CDR3 DNA reads TGCGCCAGCAGCTCCGGGACACAGTACCAAGAGACCCAGTACTTC. It codes for CASSSGTQYQETQYF.

The chain combines TRBV7-9 with TRBJ1-2; TRBD1 might be the D (5 bases). Germline CDR1 reads SEHNR; CDR2 reads FQNEAQ (reference sequence). This CDR3 comprises 13 residues. Trimming cost V 6 bases and J 4 bases, with 12 bases left between them. In nucleotides, the CDR3 is TGTGCCAGCAGTTACCGACAGATCTATGGCTACACCTTC. Translation gives CASSYRQIYGYTF.